This TCR beta chain was sequenced for a study of cytomegalovirus exposure and HLA in healthy donors. General study findings and limits: Further analysis, carried out later, found HLA-associated TCR beta chains more clonally expanded than equally common other chains.

The PCR ran on 60 Vbeta and 13 Jbeta primers. Method: immunoSEQ multiplex PCR; TCRdb's copy keeps in-frame clones and lacks some. This table has approximately 170,000 clones, roughly 80% appearing once. Trimming cost V 4 bases and J 8 bases, with 11 bases left between them. This CDR3 region has 12 residues. Germline V gene data show CDR1 as SQVTM and CDR2 as ANQGSEA. As for this clone: Its matching antigen is unknown.

The clonotype originates from a young woman in good health and CMV-seronegative. The chain links TRBV29-1 to TRBJ1-4; D may be TRBD1 (5 bases). Source material: PBMCs. Here the CDR3 reads CSVGWGGEKLFF. The CDR3 DNA is TGCAGCGTTGGTTGGGGGGGAGAAAAACTGTTTTTT.